Following are 25 T cell receptor beta chains from one sample sequenced in a study of OX40 agonist ivuxolimab in advanced cancers. Sequencing was performed with immunoSEQ multiplex PCR; in TCRdb, only in-frame clones are kept and a portion is missing. The sample carries approximately 15,000 clones, about four fifths recorded once. The source material was CD4+ or CD8+ T cells sorted from blood, sampled in a trial of the OX40 agonist ivuxolimab. The receptors shown here come from an adult with an advanced solid tumor such as melanoma, head and neck, liver or kidney cancer.

This chain uses TRBV7-9 with TRBJ1-2; D is possibly TRBD1 (6 bases). The CDR3 has 14 residues. The germline V gene encodes CDR1 SEHNR and CDR2 FQNEAQ (reference sequence). Trimming pared 3 bases from V and 5 bases from J, leaving 13 bases between. The CDR3 spells CASSFGDTAYGYTF. The CDR3 region has the DNA TGTGCCAGCAGCTTTGGGGACACCGCTTATGGCTACACCTTC.

CDR3 loop: CASSFNRRGDTGELFF. Written as DNA, the CDR3 is TGTGCCAGCAGCTTTAACAGGAGGGGGGACACCGGGGAGCTGTTTTTT. The V call is TRBV11-2, the J call TRBJ2-2; D is possibly TRBD1 or TRBD2 (6 bases each). This CDR3 is built from 16 residues. V dropped 3 bases and J dropped 3 bases, with 14 bases sitting between them. Germline V gene sequence: CDR1 SGHAT, CDR2 FQNNGV.

The chain joins TRBV4-1 to TRBJ2-7; no clear D gene. Per the germline V gene, CDR1 is MGHRA and CDR2 is YSYEKL. V lost 1 base, J lost 2 bases, and 9 bases lay in between. The CDR3 extends over 14 amino acids. CDR3 sequence (DNA): TGCGCCAGCAGCCAAGTACGTGGTACCTACGAGCAGTACTTC. The encoded protein is CASSQVRGTYEQYF.

V usage is TRBV21-1 and J usage is TRBJ2-2; no DNA check was done on the table's D call, TRBD2. TRBV21-1 is flagged as a pseudogene. The CDR3 spans 24 residues. The CDR3 DNA is TGTGCCAGCAGCAAAGGGGGGATTTTTTACAGGGGACTAGCGGGAGAGAAGAACACCGGGGAGCTGTTTTTT. Encoded protein: CASSKGGIFYRGLAGEKNTGELFF.

The rearrangement links TRBV7-2 to TRBJ2-1; 12 nucleotides agree with TRBD2. Germline loops: CDR1 SGHTA, CDR2 FQGNSA. After removal of 4 bases from V and 9 bases from J, the junction contained 7 bases not matched to a gene. The CDR3 is 15 residues long. Here the CDR3 DNA reads TGTGCCAGCAGCTCGACTAGCGGGAGTTTGTTTGAGCAGTTCTTC. It translates to CASSSTSGSLFEQFF.

By its share, this clone is medium-sized (0.01 to 0.1%). The chain uses TRBV28 and TRBJ1-2; possibly TRBD1 for D (5 bases). Trimming removed 6 bases at V and 4 bases at J, with 12 bases between. Looked up from germline, CDR1 is MDHEN and CDR2 is SYDVKM. The CDR3 consists of 13 residues. CDR3 protein: CASRGGGSYGYTF. DNA for the CDR3: TGTGCCAGCAGGGGTGGGGGGAGCTATGGCTACACCTTC.

The chain links TRBV6-1 to TRBJ2-7, with TRBD2 as a possible D gene (5 bases). The CDR3 loop spans 13 amino acids. Deletions cut 5 bases from V and 3 bases from J, with 11 bases between. CDR1 is MNHNS and CDR2 is SASEGT in the germline V gene. CDR3 nucleotide sequence: TGTGCCAGCAGTCCCGGACTCAGCTACGAGCAGTACTTC. As protein: CASSPGLSYEQYF.

In this sample, this clone turned up once. This chain uses TRBV19 with TRBJ2-7, with no clear D. V gave up 3 bases and J gave up 5 bases, with 11 bases separating them. CDR3 length equals 13 residues. Per germline, CDR1 LNHDA and CDR2 SQIVND (reference sequence). The CDR3 protein is CASSIRTNDEQYF. The CDR3 DNA sequence: TGTGCCAGTAGTATCCGAACGAACGACGAGCAGTACTTC.

V usage is TRBV13 and J usage is TRBJ2-1; the D is unclear. Per the germline V gene, CDR1 is PRHDT and CDR2 is FYEKMQ (reference sequence). The CDR3 sequence is 13 residues long. Trimming cost V 2 bases and J 5 bases, with 7 bases left between them. CDR3: CASSLSANNEQFF. In DNA form, the CDR3 reads TGTGCCAGCAGCTTATCGGCCAACAATGAGCAGTTCTTC.

This clone was detected a few times. CDR3 bases: TGTGCCAGCAGCCCCGGAGGATCTGGAAACACCATATATTTT. This codes for CASSPGGSGNTIYF. The J gene is TRBJ1-3, the V gene TRBV7-3; D not resolved. The CDR3 loop spans 14 amino acids. Germline loops: CDR1 SGHTA, CDR2 FQGTGA. The V gene lost 5 bases and the J gene lost 1 base, with 9 bases spanning the gap.

The genes are TRBV11-2 and TRBJ1-1; possibly TRBD1 for D (5 bases). CDR3 length: 12 residues. The V and J ends lost 6 bases and 4 bases respectively, with 9 bases between them. Germline CDR1 reads SGHAT; CDR2 reads FQNNGV. This CDR3 reads CASRGERTEAFF. The DNA for the CDR3 is TGTGCCAGCAGGGGGGAGCGCACTGAAGCTTTCTTT.

The chain recombines TRBV4-3 with TRBJ2-5; 9 bases are shared with TRBD1. Per the germline V gene, CDR1 is LGHNA and CDR2 is YSLEER. The CDR3 length is 15 residues. V lost 0 bases, J lost 2 bases, and 1 base stayed unmatched. CDR3 nucleotide sequence: TGCGCCAGCAGCCAAGATGGGACAGGGCAAGAGACCCAGTACTTC. This translates into CASSQDGTGQETQYF.

The chain links TRBV6-4 to TRBJ2-2, with D possibly TRBD1 on 5 matching bases. With 4 bases removed from V and 6 bases from J, the gap between germline ends came to 15 bases. Per germline, CDR1 MRHNA and CDR2 SNTAGT. CDR3 length: 15 residues. The CDR3 is CASSVEEGEAGELFF. CDR3 in DNA: TGTGCCAGCAGTGTAGAAGAAGGGGAAGCCGGGGAGCTGTTTTTT.

Here the CDR3 reads CASSHLLAGQETQYF. The CDR3 DNA reads TGCGCCAGCAGCCACCTCCTAGCGGGCCAAGAGACCCAGTACTTC. The chain carries TRBV4-3 and TRBJ2-5, with TRBD2 identical over 8 bases. Germline values: CDR1 LGHNA, CDR2 YSLEER. The CDR3 is made up of 15 amino acids. Trimming removed 3 bases from V and 1 base from J; junction bases left unmatched: 4.

The chain combines TRBV25-1 with TRBJ1-2; D not certain. The germline CDR1 and CDR2 sequences are MGHDK and SYGVNS. This CDR3 comprises 11 residues. Trimming removed 5 bases from V and 4 bases from J, with 5 bases in between. CDR3 in amino acids: CASSWGYGYTF. CDR3 in DNA: TGTGCCAGCAGTTGGGGCTATGGCTACACCTTC.

J is TRBJ2-7 and V is TRBV9; D is unclear. There are 15 residues in the CDR3. Trimming removed 2 bases from V and 3 bases from J, with 15 bases in between. Germline CDR1 and CDR2: SGDLS and YYNGEE. CDR3 sequence: CASSVGSSNNYEQYF. The DNA of the CDR3 is TGTGCCAGCAGCGTTGGGTCTAGTAATAACTACGAGCAGTACTTC.

The rearrangement uses TRBV6-5 and TRBJ2-1; no reliable D call. Trimming shortened V by 6 bases and J by 8 bases, and 14 bases separated the two germline ends. CDR1 is MNHEY and CDR2 is SVGAGI in the germline V gene. This CDR3 has 13 residues. The CDR3 nucleotides read TGTGCCAGCAGGTCCCTTGGCTGGGATGAGCAGTTCTTC. Its protein product is CASRSLGWDEQFF.

The rearrangement uses TRBV30 and TRBJ2-1; 10 nucleotides line up with TRBD2. Germline lookup yields CDR1 GTSNPN and CDR2 SVGIG (reference sequence). V trimming: 0 bases; J trimming: 7 bases; junction bases outside the gene matches: 6. The CDR3 consists of 15 residues. Here the CDR3 reads CAWSVGAGGGNEQFF. CDR3 nucleotide sequence: TGTGCCTGGAGTGTAGGAGCGGGAGGGGGAAATGAGCAGTTCTTC.

The rearrangement uses TRBV27 and TRBJ1-4; TRBD1 matches at 8 bases. Germline CDR1 reads MNHEY; CDR2 reads SMNVEV (reference sequence). With V trimmed by 6 bases and J by 8 bases, 8 bases remained unmatched. This CDR3 region has 14 residues. The CDR3, as DNA: TGTGCCAGCAGGAGGACAGGGTTTGGGGAAAAACTGTTTTTT. Amino acid sequence: CASRRTGFGEKLFF.

CDR3 sequence (DNA): TGTGCCAGCAGCAAAGGACGGGCTCGGGGGTACGAGCAGTACTTC. As protein: CASSKGRARGYEQYF. The V gene is TRBV21-1, the J gene TRBJ2-7; the table's D call TRBD2 went unverified against the DNA. TRBV21-1 is deemed a pseudogene. The CDR3 contains 15 residues.

This clone was detected only a few times. The rearrangement links TRBV6-1 to TRBJ2-3; weak D call: TRBD2 (6 bases). V was trimmed by 6 bases and J by 0 bases, leaving 13 bases between them. Germline CDR1 is MNHNS and CDR2 is SASEGT. This CDR3 is built from 15 residues. Written as DNA, the CDR3 is TGTGCCAGCAGAAGGAGGGACTCTAGCACAGATACGCAGTATTTT. Encoded protein: CASRRRDSSTDTQYF.

The chain joins TRBV27 to TRBJ2-7, with D unclear. The V gene lost 5 bases and the J gene lost 3 bases, with 8 bases spanning the gap. This CDR3 comprises 12 residues. CDR1 MNHEY and CDR2 SMNVEV come from the germline V gene (reference sequence). CDR3 residues: CASSAGNYEQYF. In nucleotides, the CDR3 is TGTGCCAGCAGTGCCGGAAACTACGAGCAGTACTTC.

The chain has TRBV19 and TRBJ1-4; D gene uncertain. The length of the CDR3 is 16 residues. Trimming stripped 5 bases from V and 3 bases from J, with 16 bases between. CDR1 is LNHDA and CDR2 is SQIVND in the germline V gene (reference sequence). The CDR3 nucleotides are TGTGCCAGTAGTTTCGGACCCCTCGGGGCTAATGAAAAACTGTTTTTT. Protein: CASSFGPLGANEKLFF.

This clone has only one observation. The chain uses TRBV4-1 and TRBJ1-5, with D possibly matching TRBD1 (6 bases). Germline V gives CDR1 MGHRA, CDR2 YSYEKL. The V end lost 1 base, the J end lost 6 bases, and 16 bases lay between the germline ends. This CDR3 comprises 16 residues. The CDR3: CASSQGAQQGTQPQHF. The CDR3 region has the DNA TGCGCCAGCAGCCAAGGAGCGCAGCAGGGGACTCAGCCCCAGCATTTT.

The chain carries TRBV7-6 and TRBJ1-3; TRBD1 is a possible D gene (5 bases). The CDR3 loop spans 15 amino acids. Trimming removed 4 bases at V and 2 bases at J, with 12 bases between. CDR1 is SGHVS, CDR2 FNYEAQ, per germline. CDR3 sequence (DNA): TGTGCCAGCAGCTCCCGGTGGGGCACTGGAAACACCATATATTTT. Its protein is CASSSRWGTGNTIYF.